This TCR beta chain stems from a study of T cell changes during pregnancy in multiple sclerosis. The repertoire was sequenced with immunoSEQ multiplex PCR; TCRdb's copy has only in-frame clones and lacks some. The data contain tens of thousands of clones, roughly 90% of them seen just once; the ten biggest clones take up around 5.2%. Germline assignment: CDR1 SGHAT and CDR2 FQDESV (reference sequence). This CDR3 comprises 18 residues. V was pared by 1 base and J by 5 bases, with 9 bases of the junction left unmatched. The material was CD8+ T cells from peripheral blood mononuclear cells, obtained before pregnancy. The clonotype was recovered from a female donor with multiple sclerosis, enrolled in a pregnancy study. The chain carries TRBV11-1 and TRBJ2-1; TRBD2 matches 12 bases. CDR3 sequence reads: CASSLGASGGAKNNEQFF. The CDR3 DNA is TGTGCCAGCAGCTTAGGGGCTAGCGGGGGGGCGAAGAACAATGAGCAGTTCTTC.